These 21 T cell receptor beta chains were all obtained from the same sample, sequenced in a study of T cell responses to AZD1222 COVID-19 vaccine. Only in-frame clones appear in the TCRdb table, and some are missing; sequencing was by immunoSEQ multiplex PCR. The repertoire holds 250,000 to 300,000 clones, 94% seen once, with 0.55% in the top ten. The material was peripheral blood, obtained 28 days after the second AZD1222 dose. The receptors derive from an adult who received the AZD1222 COVID-19 vaccine.

The chain uses TRBV27 and TRBJ2-5; 9 bases match TRBD2. CDR1 and CDR2 from the germline V gene are MNHEY and SMNVEV (reference sequence). The CDR3 has 12 amino acids. Losses at the gene ends were 3 bases for V and 7 bases for J; bases not matched to a gene: 0. DNA for the CDR3: TGTGCCAGCAGTTTTAGCGGGGGGACCCAGTACTTC. Its protein product is CASSFSGGTQYF.

A remark on this clone: Other DNA sequences in the sample encode the same CDR3. This chain uses TRBV28 with TRBJ2-2; the D is unclear. CDR3 length: 13 residues. Germline V gene data show CDR1 as MDHEN and CDR2 as SYDVKM. The ends were cut back, 6 bases at V and 4 bases at J, with 9 bases in the middle. CDR3 bases: TGTGCCAGCAGCTTTGGCGGCACCGGGGAGCTGTTTTTT. It encodes CASSFGGTGELFF.

This rearrangement joins TRBV20-1 to TRBJ1-5; D unclear. The ends were cut back, 3 bases at V and 10 bases at J, with 7 bases in the middle. This CDR3 is 10 amino acids long. The germline CDR1 and CDR2 sequences are DFQATT and SNEGSKA (reference sequence). CDR3 DNA: TGCAGTGCTAGGTGGAGACCCCAGCATTTT. Its protein is CSARWRPQHF.

In this sample, this clone turned up a few times. The chain employs TRBV28 and TRBJ1-4, with 7 bases that match TRBD1. Germline CDR1 MDHEN, CDR2 SYDVKM. The CDR3 spans 12 residues. V shed 10 bases and J 8 bases; nucleotides not matched to a gene: 7. In DNA form, the CDR3 reads TGTGCCACCCGACAGGGTGGCGAAAAACTGTTTTTT. As protein: CATRQGGEKLFF.

CDR3 in DNA: TGTGCCAGCAGCTTGAGGGAAACAGATACGCAGTATTTT. Protein product: CASSLRETDTQYF. The V call is TRBV13, the J call TRBJ2-3, with D maybe TRBD2 (5 bases). This CDR3 has 13 residues. Deletions cut 3 bases from V and 3 bases from J, with 7 bases between. Germline assignment: CDR1 PRHDT and CDR2 FYEKMQ (reference sequence).

V gene TRBV5-4 combines with J gene TRBJ1-2; 7 bases agree with TRBD1. The germline V gene has CDR1 SGHNT and CDR2 YYREEE (reference sequence). Trimming removed 9 bases from V and 4 bases from J; junction bases left unmatched: 9. There are 13 residues in the CDR3. CDR3 DNA: TGTGCCACAGAAGGGGGCCCGGGCTATGGCTACACCTTC. Amino acids: CATEGGPGYGYTF.

This clone was picked up a small number of times. This rearrangement joins TRBV12-3 or TRBV12-4 to TRBJ2-2; D is unclear. V dropped 4 bases and J dropped 7 bases, with 7 bases sitting between them. The CDR3 loop spans 12 amino acids. The CDR3 DNA reads TGTGCCAGCAGTTCCTTAGTCGGGGAGCTGTTTTTT. Translated: CASSSLVGELFF.

The chain links TRBV5-5 to TRBJ2-7, with 13 bases fitting TRBD2. The CDR3 is made up of 15 amino acids. Germline V CDR1 and CDR2: SGHKS, YYEKEE (reference sequence). With 4 bases clipped from V and 2 bases from J, the junction kept 3 bases outside the gene matches. This CDR3 reads CASSITSGRAYEQYF. The CDR3 DNA reads TGTGCCAGCAGCATCACTAGCGGGAGGGCCTACGAGCAGTACTTC.

This chain joins TRBV7-2 and TRBJ2-7; D not certain. This CDR3 has 14 residues. The V and J ends lost 1 base and 2 bases respectively, with 9 bases between them. Germline CDR1 and CDR2: SGHTA and FQGNSA. The CDR3, as DNA: TGTGCCAGCAGCTTAGGTACAGACGCCTACGAGCAGTACTTC. Its translation is CASSLGTDAYEQYF.

The V call is TRBV19, the J call TRBJ2-7; possible D gene TRBD1, 6 bases. The CDR3 spans 14 residues. Germline lookup yields CDR1 LNHDA and CDR2 SQIVND (reference sequence). V was cut by 1 base and J by 3 bases, with 10 bases left in between. The CDR3 protein is CASSIGDKSYEQYF. The CDR3 bases are TGTGCCAGTAGTATAGGGGACAAGAGCTACGAGCAGTACTTC.

V is TRBV6-1 and J is TRBJ1-4; D perhaps matches TRBD1 (5 bases). The CDR3 is 13 amino acids. The germline V gene encodes CDR1 MNHNS and CDR2 SASEGT. V was trimmed by 3 bases and J by 8 bases, leaving 10 bases between them. The CDR3 sequence is CASSELGREKLFF. The CDR3 nucleotides are TGTGCCAGCAGTGAGCTGGGACGGGAAAAACTGTTTTTT.

The chain couples TRBV7-3 to TRBJ2-3; the D gene is possibly TRBD2 (6 bases). The CDR3 extends over 14 amino acids. In germline, CDR1 is SGHTA, CDR2 FQGTGA. V was pared by 4 bases and J by 4 bases, with 12 bases between. The CDR3 loop reads CASSSRDSSDTQYF. The DNA of the CDR3 is TGTGCCAGCAGCTCCCGGGACTCTTCAGATACGCAGTATTTT.

The rearrangement joins TRBV28 to TRBJ1-2; D perhaps matches TRBD1 (5 bases). The V and J ends lost 2 bases and 5 bases respectively, with 15 bases between them. The germline V gene encodes CDR1 MDHEN and CDR2 SYDVKM. The CDR3 is 15 amino acids. CDR3 bases: TGTGCCAGCAGTTTAGGGGTGGCAGGGAAATATGGCTACACCTTC. It encodes CASSLGVAGKYGYTF.

The chain has TRBV28 and TRBJ1-1; the D is unclear. Between the trimmed V and J ends, which lost 3 bases and 0 bases, there was a span of 5 bases. This CDR3 region has 13 residues. The germline gives CDR1 MDHEN, CDR2 SYDVKM. The CDR3 bases are TGTGCCAGCAGTTTCGCCTTGAACACTGAAGCTTTCTTT. Protein product: CASSFALNTEAFF.

This clone occurred once. The chain couples TRBV2 to TRBJ1-3, with D uncertain. Germline V gene sequence: CDR1 SNHLY, CDR2 FYNNEI. This CDR3 contains 15 residues. V was clipped by 3 bases and J by 2 bases, with 11 bases between them. DNA for the CDR3: TGTGCCAGCAGTGATGTGGGAGCAACTGGAAACACCATATATTTT. Translating gives CASSDVGATGNTIYF.

The genes are TRBV6-5 and TRBJ1-1, with unresolved D. V shed 3 bases and J shed 1 base, with 9 bases lying between them. CDR3 size: 14 residues. The germline CDR1 and CDR2 sequences are MNHEY and SVGAGI. CDR3 nucleotide sequence: TGTGCCAGCAGTTATAGGGCGAGGAACACTGAAGCTTTCTTT. It codes for CASSYRARNTEAFF.

J is TRBJ1-5 and V is TRBV28; D gene uncertain. Germline V gives CDR1 MDHEN, CDR2 SYDVKM. The CDR3 has 14 amino acids. The germline V and J ends were trimmed by 4 bases and 7 bases, with 14 bases remaining between them. The CDR3 DNA reads as TGTGCCAGCAGTTCGAGGGCAGGCCCCCAGCCCCAGCATTTT. Amino acid sequence: CASSSRAGPQPQHF.

CDR3 amino acids: CASSTQGAGPPQHF. The CDR3 DNA sequence: TGTGCCAGCAGCACACAGGGGGCCGGGCCGCCCCAGCATTTT. The V gene is TRBV7-9, the J gene TRBJ1-5, with 9 bases aligning to TRBD1. Per germline, CDR1 SEHNR and CDR2 FQNEAQ (reference sequence). The CDR3 runs 14 residues. The J segment lost 9 bases and the V segment lost 5 bases, leaving 8 bases of the junction unmatched.

The V and J genes are TRBV19 and TRBJ2-7, with D perhaps given as TRBD1 or TRBD2 (5 bases each). Per the germline V gene, CDR1 is LNHDA and CDR2 is SQIVND (reference sequence). This CDR3 is built from 14 residues. V lost 4 bases and J 0 bases, leaving 10 bases between the germline ends. The CDR3 coding sequence is TGTGCCAGTAGTAGGGACCCCTACTCCTACGAGCAGTACTTC. This gives the protein CASSRDPYSYEQYF.

Notes on this clone: Germline and junction disagree at one end, which may indicate a read error. The chain recombines TRBV6-4 with TRBJ2-7, with D uncertain. The germline CDR1 and CDR2 sequences are MRHNA and SNTAGT. This CDR3 is 9 amino acids long. CDR3 sequence (DNA): TGTGCCCCCACCGAAGGTCCCTGGTTC. Encoded protein: CAPTEGPWF.

This clone was observed once. This rearrangement joins TRBV2 to TRBJ2-2; D is perhaps TRBD1 (6 bases). Germline loops: CDR1 SNHLY, CDR2 FYNNEI. The CDR3 totals 16 residues. Trimming took 5 bases from V and 0 from J, leaving 13 bases between them. As DNA, the CDR3 is TGTGCCAGCAGTTCCCAGGGGCCCCCGAACACCGGGGAGCTGTTTTTT. Its translation is CASSSQGPPNTGELFF.